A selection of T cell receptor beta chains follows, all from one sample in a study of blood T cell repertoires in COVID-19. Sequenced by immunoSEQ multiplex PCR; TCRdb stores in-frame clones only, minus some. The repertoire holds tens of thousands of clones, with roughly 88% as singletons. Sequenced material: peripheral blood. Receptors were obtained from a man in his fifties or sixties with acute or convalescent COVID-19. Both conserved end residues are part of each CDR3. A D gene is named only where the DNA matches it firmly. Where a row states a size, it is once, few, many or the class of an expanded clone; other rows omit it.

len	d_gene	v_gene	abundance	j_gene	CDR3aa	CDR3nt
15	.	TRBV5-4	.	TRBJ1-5	CASSLDGGVNQPQHF	TGTGCCAGCAGCTTGGATGGGGGGGTCAATCAGCCCCAGCATTTT
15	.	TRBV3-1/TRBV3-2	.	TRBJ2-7	CASSSAGTPTYEQYF	TGTGCCAGCAGCTCCGCCGGGACTCCAACCTACGAGCAGTACTTC
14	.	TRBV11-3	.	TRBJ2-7	CASSLSTGSYEQYF	TGTGCCAGCAGCTTATCAACAGGGTCCTACGAGCAGTACTTC
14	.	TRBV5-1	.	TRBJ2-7	CASSLGAGLYEQYF	TGCGCCAGCAGCTTGGGGGCGGGGCTCTACGAGCAGTACTTC
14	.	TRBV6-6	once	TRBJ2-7	CASANLIKGYEQYF	TGTGCCAGCGCGAACTTGATTAAGGGGTACGAGCAGTACTTC
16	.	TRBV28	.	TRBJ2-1	CASSTIKGWSYNEQFF	TGTGCCAGCAGTACCATTAAGGGGTGGTCCTACAATGAGCAGTTCTTC
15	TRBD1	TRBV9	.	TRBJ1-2	CASSVVDRGSDGYTF	TGTGCCAGCAGCGTAGTCGACAGGGGGTCTGATGGCTACACCTTC
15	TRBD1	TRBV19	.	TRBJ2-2	CASTRDRGYTGELFF	TGTGCCAGTACCCGGGACAGGGGGTACACCGGGGAGCTGTTTTTT
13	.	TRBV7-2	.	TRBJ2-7	CASSSGTPYEQYF	TGTGCCAGCAGCTCCGGGACACCTTACGAGCAGTACTTC
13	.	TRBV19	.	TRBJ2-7	CASSGHGSYEQYF	TGTGCCAGTAGTGGACATGGCTCCTACGAGCAGTACTTC
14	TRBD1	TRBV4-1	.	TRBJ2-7	CASSLDRALGEQYF	TGCGCCAGCAGCCTGGACAGGGCGCTCGGCGAGCAGTACTTC
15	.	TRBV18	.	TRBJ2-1	CASSPLLVGVNEQFF	TGTGCCAGCTCGCCCCTGCTCGTCGGGGTCAATGAGCAGTTCTTC
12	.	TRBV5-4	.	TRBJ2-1	CASNTGPRVQFF	TGTGCCAGCAACACAGGACCTAGGGTGCAGTTCTTC
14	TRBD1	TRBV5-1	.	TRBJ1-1	CASSSGQPNTEAFF	TGCGCCAGCAGCTCGGGACAGCCGAACACTGAAGCTTTCTTT
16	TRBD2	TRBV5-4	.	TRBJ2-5	CASSLMVAGGLETQYF	TGTGCCAGCAGCTTGATGGTAGCGGGGGGTTTGGAGACCCAGTACTTC
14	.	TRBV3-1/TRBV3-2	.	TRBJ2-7	CASSPGAASYEQYF	TGTGCCAGCAGCCCAGGGGCGGCGTCCTACGAGCAGTACTTC
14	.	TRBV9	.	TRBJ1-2	CASSVGGVNYGYTF	TGTGCCAGCAGCGTGGGAGGGGTTAACTATGGCTACACCTTC
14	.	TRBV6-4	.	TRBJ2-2	CASSDSGGTGELFF	TGTGCCAGCAGTGACTCGGGGGGCACCGGGGAGCTGTTTTTT
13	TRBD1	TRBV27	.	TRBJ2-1	CASSLGQGYEQFF	TGTGCCAGCAGTTTAGGACAGGGGTATGAGCAGTTCTTC
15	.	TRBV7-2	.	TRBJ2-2	CASSLVSLASGELFF	TGTGCCAGCAGCTTAGTATCACTAGCTTCCGGGGAGCTGTTTTTT
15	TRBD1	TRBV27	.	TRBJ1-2	CASSPGTGVNYGYTF	TGTGCCAGCAGTCCAGGGACAGGGGTGAACTATGGCTACACCTTC
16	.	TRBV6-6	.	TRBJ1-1	CASSYSGRAKRTEAFF	TGTGCCAGCAGTTACTCGGGGAGAGCTAAACGGACTGAAGCTTTCTTT
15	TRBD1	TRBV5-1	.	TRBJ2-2	CASSRDRGDTGELFF	TGCGCCAGCAGCAGGGACAGGGGCGACACCGGGGAGCTGTTTTTT
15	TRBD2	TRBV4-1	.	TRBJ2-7	CASSQGLRGEGEQYF	TGCGCCAGCAGCCAAGGCCTGCGGGGGGAAGGCGAGCAGTACTTC
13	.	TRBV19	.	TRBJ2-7	CASSIDTENEQYF	TGTGCCAGTAGTATAGATACGGAGAACGAGCAGTACTTC
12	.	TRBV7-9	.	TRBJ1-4	CASTLEGLELFF	TGTGCCAGCACCTTAGAGGGGCTGGAACTGTTTTTT
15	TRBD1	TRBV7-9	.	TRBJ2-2	CASRGRDRVTGELFF	TGTGCCAGCCGAGGGCGGGACAGGGTTACCGGGGAGCTGTTTTTT
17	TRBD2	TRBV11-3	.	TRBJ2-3	CASSLVVGTSGTDTQYF	TGTGCCAGCAGCTTAGTGGTCGGGACTAGCGGCACAGATACGCAGTATTTT
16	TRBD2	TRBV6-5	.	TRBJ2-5	CASSYRAGAGQETQYF	TGTGCCAGCAGTTACAGAGCGGGGGCGGGACAAGAGACCCAGTACTTC
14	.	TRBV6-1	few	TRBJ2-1	CASSEWGDRKEQFF	TGTGCCAGCAGTGAATGGGGGGACAGAAAAGAGCAGTTCTTC
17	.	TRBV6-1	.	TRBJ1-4	CASSEQGLITTNEKLFF	TGTGCCAGCAGTGAGCAGGGGTTAATTACGACTAATGAAAAACTGTTTTTT